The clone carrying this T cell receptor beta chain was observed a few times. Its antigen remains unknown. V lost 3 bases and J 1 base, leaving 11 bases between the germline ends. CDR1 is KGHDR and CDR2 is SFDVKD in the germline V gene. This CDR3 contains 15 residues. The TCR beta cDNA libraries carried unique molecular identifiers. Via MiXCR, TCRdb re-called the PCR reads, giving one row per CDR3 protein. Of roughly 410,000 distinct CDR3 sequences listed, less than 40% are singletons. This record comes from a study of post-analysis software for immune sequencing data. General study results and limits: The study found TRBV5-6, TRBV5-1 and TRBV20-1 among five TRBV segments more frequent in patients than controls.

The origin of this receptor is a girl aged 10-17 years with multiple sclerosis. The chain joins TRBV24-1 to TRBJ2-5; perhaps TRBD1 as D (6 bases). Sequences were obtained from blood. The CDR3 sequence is CATSDPGTSQETQYF. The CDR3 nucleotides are TGTGCCACCAGTGATCCCGGGACATCCCAAGAGACCCAGTACTTC.